One sample yielded the 4 T cell receptor beta chains listed below, sequenced in a study of blood T cells in healthy people across ages. The use of a sample-barcoded 5' primer and a J-beta primer mix characterized a second PCR of about 7 to 12 cycles. TCRdb re-called the 5' RACE reads through MiXCR, storing one row per CDR3 protein. Counted here are roughly 680,000 distinct CDR3 sequences, 20% to 25% occurring once; the ten biggest clones make up approximately 3.6%. The sequencing input was blood. The origin of the receptors is a man between 65 and 85 years old in good health.

In its sample, this clonotype was seen a few times. The V gene is TRBV14, the J gene TRBJ2-5; D uncertain. The DNA end lines up better with TRBJ2-7; the J call may be wrong. The CDR3 loop spans 13 amino acids. Germline CDR1 SGHDN, CDR2 FVKESK. The CDR3 DNA sequence: TGTGCCAGCAGCCAAGAAAACAGCCTCGAGCAGTACTTC. It yields the protein CASSQENSLEQYF.

In nucleotides, the CDR3 is TGCAGCGTCTTACGACAGTGGGGCACTGAAGCTTTCTTT. Its protein product is CSVLRQWGTEAFF. The V gene is TRBV29-1, the J gene TRBJ1-1, with D possibly being TRBD1 (5 bases). There are 13 residues in the CDR3. Trimming pared 6 bases from V and 4 bases from J, leaving 15 bases between. Germline CDR1 SQVTM, CDR2 ANQGSEA.

This clonotype was observed a handful of times. The chain has TRBV4-3 and TRBJ2-3; 10 bases are shared with TRBD1. Trimming took 2 bases from V and 4 from J; bases not matched to a gene: 9. Germline V gene lookup returns CDR1 LGHNA and CDR2 YSLEER. This CDR3 is built from 17 residues. For the CDR3, the DNA is TGCGCCAGCAGCCAAACCCGGACAGGGGGAGTTCCAGATACGCAGTATTTT. Translation: CASSQTRTGGVPDTQYF.

The chain links TRBV28 to TRBJ1-1, with 8 bases fitting TRBD1. Germline CDR1 MDHEN, CDR2 SYDVKM. The CDR3 covers 15 residues. The V segment lost 2 bases and the J segment 5 bases; nucleotides outside the gene matches: 7. The CDR3 nucleotides read TGTGCCAGCAGTTTAGAGAGGACAGGGAGGACTGAAGCTTTCTTT. Residues: CASSLERTGRTEAFF.